This TCR beta chain derives from a study of cytotoxic CD8 clonotypes in ibrutinib-treated CLL. This clone came up a few times. Antigen specificity is unknown. Trimming removed 3 bases at V and 8 bases at J, with 14 bases between. Germline V gene lookup returns CDR1 SGHRS and CDR2 YFSETQ. There are 14 residues in the CDR3. Study results and limitations: Public clonotypes were uncommon and contracted or stayed stable on treatment. Starting clonality was above that of age-matched healthy donors and tracked circulating CD8+ T-cell counts.

Only in-frame clones appear in the TCRdb table, and some are missing; sequencing was by immunoSEQ multiplex PCR. This table has fewer than 400,000 clones, 60% to 80% appearing once. The chain has TRBV5-1 and TRBJ1-4; perhaps TRBD1 as D (5 bases). The origin of this receptor is a human donor with chronic lymphocytic leukemia. The source material was PBMCs, sampled after 36 months of ibrutinib treatment. The CDR3: CASSWAGPDEKLFF. In DNA form, the CDR3 reads TGCGCCAGCAGCTGGGCAGGGCCCGACGAAAAACTGTTTTTT.